Included here is one T cell receptor beta chain sequence, with context. The antigen is undetermined. This sample is part of a study of response to subunit inactivated influenza vaccine. Study-wide results and caveats: That few new T cells are recruited by each seasonal influenza vaccination was the authors' suggestion.

TCRdb ran MiXCR on the RT-PCR reads and lists one entry per CDR3 protein. The sample has roughly 650,000 distinct CDR3 sequences; 15% to 18% are singletons. The clonotype originates from a man in his fifties who received an inactivated influenza vaccine. This specimen consisted of PBMCs from blood, obtained about 11 days after vaccination.

For the CDR3, the DNA is TGTGCCAGCAGCTATAAAACTGGAGTTTACGAGCAGTACTTC. Its protein product is CASSYKTGVYEQYF. J is TRBJ2-7 and V is TRBV7-2; D ambiguous. CDR3 length equals 14 residues. From germline, CDR1 is SGHTA and CDR2 FQGNSA. Trimming took off 4 bases at V and 4 bases at J, with 14 bases between the two ends.